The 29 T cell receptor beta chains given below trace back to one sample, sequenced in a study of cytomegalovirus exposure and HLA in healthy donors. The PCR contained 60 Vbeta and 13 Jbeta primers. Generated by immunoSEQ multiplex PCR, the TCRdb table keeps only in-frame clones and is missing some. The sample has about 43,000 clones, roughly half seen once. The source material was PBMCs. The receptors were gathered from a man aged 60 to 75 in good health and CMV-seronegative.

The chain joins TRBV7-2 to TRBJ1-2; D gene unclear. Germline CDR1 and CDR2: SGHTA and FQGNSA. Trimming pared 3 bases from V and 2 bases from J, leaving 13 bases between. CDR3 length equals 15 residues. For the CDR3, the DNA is TGTGCCAGCAGCTTTTATGTCCAGGCGAACTATGGCTACACCTTC. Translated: CASSFYVQANYGYTF. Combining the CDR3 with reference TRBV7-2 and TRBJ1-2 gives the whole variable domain GAGVSQSPSNKVTEKGKDVELRCDPISGHTALYWYRQSLGQGLEFLIYFQGNSAPDKSGLPSDRFSAERTGGSVSTLTIQRTQQEDSAVYLCASSFYVQANYGYTFGSGTRLTVV.

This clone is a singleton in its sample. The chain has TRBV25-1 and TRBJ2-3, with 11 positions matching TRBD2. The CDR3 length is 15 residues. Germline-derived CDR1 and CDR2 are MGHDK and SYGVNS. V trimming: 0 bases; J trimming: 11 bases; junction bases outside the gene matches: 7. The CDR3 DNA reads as TGTGCCAGCAGTGAATATCCTAGCGGGGGGTTGAAGCAGTATTTT. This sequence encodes CASSEYPSGGLKQYF.

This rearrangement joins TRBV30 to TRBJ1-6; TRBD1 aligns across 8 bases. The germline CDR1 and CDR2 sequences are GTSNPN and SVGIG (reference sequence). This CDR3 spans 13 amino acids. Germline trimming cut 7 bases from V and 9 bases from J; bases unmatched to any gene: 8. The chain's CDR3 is CALAGQGISPLHF. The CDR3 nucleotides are TGTGCCTTAGCCGGACAGGGTATTTCACCCCTCCACTTT.

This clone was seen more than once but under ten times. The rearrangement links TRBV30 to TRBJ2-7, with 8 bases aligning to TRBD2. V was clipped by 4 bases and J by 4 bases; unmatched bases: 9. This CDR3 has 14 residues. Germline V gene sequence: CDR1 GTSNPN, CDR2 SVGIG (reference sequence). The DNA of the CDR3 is TGTGCCTGGATGGTTCGGGGGGGAAAATACGAGCAGTACTTC. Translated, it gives CAWMVRGGKYEQYF.

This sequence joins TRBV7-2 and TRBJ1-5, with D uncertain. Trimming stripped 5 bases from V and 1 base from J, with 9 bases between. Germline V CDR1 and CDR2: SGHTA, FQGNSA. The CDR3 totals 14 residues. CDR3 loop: CASSLQWSNQPQHF. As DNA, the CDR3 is TGTGCCAGCAGCCTACAGTGGAGCAATCAGCCCCAGCATTTT.

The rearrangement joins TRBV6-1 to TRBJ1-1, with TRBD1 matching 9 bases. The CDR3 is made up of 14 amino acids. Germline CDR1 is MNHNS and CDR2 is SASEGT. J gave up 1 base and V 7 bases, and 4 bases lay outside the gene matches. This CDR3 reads CASTWDRENTEAFF. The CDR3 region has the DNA TGTGCCAGCACTTGGGACAGGGAGAACACTGAAGCTTTCTTT.

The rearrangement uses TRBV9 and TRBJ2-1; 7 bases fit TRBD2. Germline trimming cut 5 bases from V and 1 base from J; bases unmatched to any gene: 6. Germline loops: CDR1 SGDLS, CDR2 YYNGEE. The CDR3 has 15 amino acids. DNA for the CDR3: TGTGCCAGCAGTGTAACGGGACTATCCTACAATGAGCAGTTCTTC. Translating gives CASSVTGLSYNEQFF.

The CDR3 region has the DNA TGCAGCGCACAACATAGCGGGGGGACCTACGAGCAGTACTTC. Translation: CSAQHSGGTYEQYF. The chain couples TRBV29-1 to TRBJ2-7; TRBD2 aligns across 10 bases. Losses at the gene ends were 7 bases for V and 2 bases for J; bases not matched to a gene: 8. The CDR3 totals 14 residues. Per the germline V gene, CDR1 is SQVTM and CDR2 is ANQGSEA.

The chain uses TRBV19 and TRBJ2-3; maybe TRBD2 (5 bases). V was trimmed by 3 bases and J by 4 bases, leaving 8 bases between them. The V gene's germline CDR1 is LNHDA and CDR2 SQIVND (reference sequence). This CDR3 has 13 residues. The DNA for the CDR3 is TGTGCCAGTAGTATCCCCGGGGCAGATACGCAGTATTTT. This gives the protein CASSIPGADTQYF. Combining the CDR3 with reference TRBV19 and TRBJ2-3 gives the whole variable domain DGGITQSPKYLFRKEGQNVTLSCEQNLNHDAMYWYRQDPGQGLRLIYYSQIVNDFQKGDIAEGYSVSREKKESFPLTVTSAQKNPTAFYLCASSIPGADTQYFGPGTRLTVL.

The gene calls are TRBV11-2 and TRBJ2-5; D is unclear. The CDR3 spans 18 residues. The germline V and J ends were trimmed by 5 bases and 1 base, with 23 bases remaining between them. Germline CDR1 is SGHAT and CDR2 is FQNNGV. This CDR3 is CASSQTLRGQAGQETQYF. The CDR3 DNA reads TGTGCCAGCAGCCAGACCTTGCGTGGCCAGGCCGGCCAAGAGACCCAGTACTTC.

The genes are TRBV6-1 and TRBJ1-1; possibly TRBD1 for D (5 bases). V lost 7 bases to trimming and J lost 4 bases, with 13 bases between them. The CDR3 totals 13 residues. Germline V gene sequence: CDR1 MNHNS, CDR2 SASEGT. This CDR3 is CASKSGFITEAFF. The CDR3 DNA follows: TGTGCCAGCAAGTCAGGGTTCATCACTGAAGCTTTCTTT.

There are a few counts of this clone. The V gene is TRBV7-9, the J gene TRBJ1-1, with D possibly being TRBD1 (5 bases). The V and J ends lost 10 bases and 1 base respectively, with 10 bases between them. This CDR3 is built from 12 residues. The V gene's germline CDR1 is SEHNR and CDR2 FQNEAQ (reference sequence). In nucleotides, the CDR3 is TGTGCCATTCTGGGGGGGAACACTGAAGCTTTCTTT. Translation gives CAILGGNTEAFF.

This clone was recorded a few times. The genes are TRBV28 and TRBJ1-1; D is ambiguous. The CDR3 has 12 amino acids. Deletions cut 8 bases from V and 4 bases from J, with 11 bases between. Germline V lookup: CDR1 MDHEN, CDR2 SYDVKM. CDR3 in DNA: TGTGCCAGCTTGCTGCCGGGCACTGAAGCTTTCTTT. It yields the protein CASLLPGTEAFF.

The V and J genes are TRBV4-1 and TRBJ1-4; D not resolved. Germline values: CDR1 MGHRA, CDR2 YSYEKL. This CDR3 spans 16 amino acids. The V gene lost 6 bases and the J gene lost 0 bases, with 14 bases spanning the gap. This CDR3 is CASSYLPGTTNEKLFF. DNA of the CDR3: TGCGCCAGCAGTTACCTTCCGGGGACAACTAATGAAAAACTGTTTTTT.

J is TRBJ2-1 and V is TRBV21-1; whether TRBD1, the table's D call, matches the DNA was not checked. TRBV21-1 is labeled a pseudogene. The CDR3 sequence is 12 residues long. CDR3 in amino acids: CASSEAQGLQFF. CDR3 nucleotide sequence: TGTGCCAGCAGCGAGGCACAGGGATTGCAGTTCTTC.

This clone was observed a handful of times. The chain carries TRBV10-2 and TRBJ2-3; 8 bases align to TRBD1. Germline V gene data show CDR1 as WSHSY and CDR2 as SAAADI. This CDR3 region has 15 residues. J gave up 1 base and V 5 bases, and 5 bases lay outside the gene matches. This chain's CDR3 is CASSQGQGRTDTQYF. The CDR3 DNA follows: TGCGCCAGCAGTCAAGGACAGGGTCGCACAGATACGCAGTATTTT.

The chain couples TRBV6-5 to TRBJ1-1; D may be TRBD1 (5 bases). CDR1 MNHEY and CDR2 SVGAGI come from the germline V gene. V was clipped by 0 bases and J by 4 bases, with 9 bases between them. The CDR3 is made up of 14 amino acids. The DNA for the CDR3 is TGTGCCAGCAGTTACTCTCAGGGTTTCACTGAAGCTTTCTTT. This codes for CASSYSQGFTEAFF.

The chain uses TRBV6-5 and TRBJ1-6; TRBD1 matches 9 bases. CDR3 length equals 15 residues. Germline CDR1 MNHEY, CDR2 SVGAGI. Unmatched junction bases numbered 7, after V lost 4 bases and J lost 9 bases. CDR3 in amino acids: CASSSTTGGTSPLHF. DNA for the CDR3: TGTGCCAGCAGTTCCACGACAGGGGGAACTTCACCCCTCCACTTT.

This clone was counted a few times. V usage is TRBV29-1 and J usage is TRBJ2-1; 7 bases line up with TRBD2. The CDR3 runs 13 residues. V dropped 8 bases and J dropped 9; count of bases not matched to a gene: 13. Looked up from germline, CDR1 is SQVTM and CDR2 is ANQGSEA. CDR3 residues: CSLRSGTRGEQFF. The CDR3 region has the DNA TGCAGCCTCAGGAGCGGGACGCGGGGTGAGCAGTTCTTC.

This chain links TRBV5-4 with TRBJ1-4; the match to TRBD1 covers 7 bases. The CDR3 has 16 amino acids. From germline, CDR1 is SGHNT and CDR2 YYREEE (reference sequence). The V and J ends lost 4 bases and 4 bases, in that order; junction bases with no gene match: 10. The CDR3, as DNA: TGTGCCAGCAGCCAAATAAACAGGGGCAATAATGAAAAACTGTTTTTT. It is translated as CASSQINRGNNEKLFF.

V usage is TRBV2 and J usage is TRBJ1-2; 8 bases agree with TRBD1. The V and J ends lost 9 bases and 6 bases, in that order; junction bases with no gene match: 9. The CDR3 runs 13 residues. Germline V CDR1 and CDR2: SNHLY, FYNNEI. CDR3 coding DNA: TGTGCCAGGGAACCGACAGGGGACGATGGCTACACCTTC. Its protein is CAREPTGDDGYTF.

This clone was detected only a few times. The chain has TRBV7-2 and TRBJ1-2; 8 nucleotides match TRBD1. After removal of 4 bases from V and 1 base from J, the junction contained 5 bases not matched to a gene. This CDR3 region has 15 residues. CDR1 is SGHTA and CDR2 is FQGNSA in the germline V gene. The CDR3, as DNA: TGTGCCAGCAGCTCCCGACAGGGGTATAACTATGGCTACACCTTC. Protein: CASSSRQGYNYGYTF.

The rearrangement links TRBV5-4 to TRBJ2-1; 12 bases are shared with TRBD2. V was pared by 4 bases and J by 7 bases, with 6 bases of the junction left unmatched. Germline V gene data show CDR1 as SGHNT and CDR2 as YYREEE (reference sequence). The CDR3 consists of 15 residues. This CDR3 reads CASSPGLAGLNEQFF. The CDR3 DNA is TGTGCCAGCAGCCCGGGACTAGCGGGCCTTAATGAGCAGTTCTTC.

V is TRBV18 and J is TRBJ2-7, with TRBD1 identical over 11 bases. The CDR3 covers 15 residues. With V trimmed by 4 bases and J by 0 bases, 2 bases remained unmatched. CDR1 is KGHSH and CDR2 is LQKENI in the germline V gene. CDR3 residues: CASSRGQGVSYEQYF. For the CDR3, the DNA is TGTGCCAGCTCACGGGGACAGGGGGTCTCCTACGAGCAGTACTTC.

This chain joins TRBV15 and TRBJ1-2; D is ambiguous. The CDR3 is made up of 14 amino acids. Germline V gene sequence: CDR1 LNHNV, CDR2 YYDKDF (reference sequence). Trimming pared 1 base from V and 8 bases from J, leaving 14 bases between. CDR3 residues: CATSRGAASGGYTF. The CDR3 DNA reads TGTGCCACCAGCAGAGGGGCAGCCTCGGGAGGCTACACCTTC. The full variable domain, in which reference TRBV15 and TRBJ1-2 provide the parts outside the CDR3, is DAMVIQNPRYQVTQFGKPVTLSCSQTLNHNVMYWYQQKSSQAPKLLFHYYDKDFNNEADTPDNFQSRRPNTSFCFLDIRSPGLGDTAMYLCATSRGAASGGYTFGSGTRLTVV.

CDR3 sequence reads: CASYGDTQYF. CDR3 nucleotide sequence: TGTGCCAGCTACGGAGATACGCAGTATTTT. The chain is built from TRBV25-1 and TRBJ2-3; D not certain. The ends were cut back, 8 bases at V and 5 bases at J, with 5 bases in the middle. The germline V gene has CDR1 MGHDK and CDR2 SYGVNS. The CDR3 sequence is 10 residues long.

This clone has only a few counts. The CDR3 sequence is CASSFPNRGGEQYF. CDR3 DNA sequence: TGTGCCAGCAGCTTTCCCAACAGGGGTGGCGAGCAGTACTTC. The chain carries TRBV7-2 and TRBJ2-7; 7 nucleotides match TRBD1. The germline CDR1 and CDR2 sequences are SGHTA and FQGNSA. Losses at the gene ends were 3 bases for V and 6 bases for J; bases not matched to a gene: 8. The CDR3 totals 14 residues. The complete variable domain, with remaining parts taken from reference TRBV7-2 and TRBJ2-7, reads GAGVSQSPSNKVTEKGKDVELRCDPISGHTALYWYRQSLGQGLEFLIYFQGNSAPDKSGLPSDRFSAERTGGSVSTLTIQRTQQEDSAVYLCASSFPNRGGEQYFGPGTRLTVT.

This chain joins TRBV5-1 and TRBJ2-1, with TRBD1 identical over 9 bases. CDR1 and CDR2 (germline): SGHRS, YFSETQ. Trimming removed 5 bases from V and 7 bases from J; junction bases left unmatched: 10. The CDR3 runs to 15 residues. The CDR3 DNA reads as TGCGCCAGCAGGACGGGACAGGGATCTAGGAATGAGCAGTTCTTC. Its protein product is CASRTGQGSRNEQFF.

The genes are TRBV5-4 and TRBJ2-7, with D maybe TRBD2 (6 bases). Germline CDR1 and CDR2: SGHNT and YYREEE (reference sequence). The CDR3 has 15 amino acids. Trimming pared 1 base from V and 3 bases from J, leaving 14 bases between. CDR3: CASSLRGTPGYEQYF. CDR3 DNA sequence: TGTGCCAGCAGCTTGCGGGGGACTCCTGGCTACGAGCAGTACTTC.